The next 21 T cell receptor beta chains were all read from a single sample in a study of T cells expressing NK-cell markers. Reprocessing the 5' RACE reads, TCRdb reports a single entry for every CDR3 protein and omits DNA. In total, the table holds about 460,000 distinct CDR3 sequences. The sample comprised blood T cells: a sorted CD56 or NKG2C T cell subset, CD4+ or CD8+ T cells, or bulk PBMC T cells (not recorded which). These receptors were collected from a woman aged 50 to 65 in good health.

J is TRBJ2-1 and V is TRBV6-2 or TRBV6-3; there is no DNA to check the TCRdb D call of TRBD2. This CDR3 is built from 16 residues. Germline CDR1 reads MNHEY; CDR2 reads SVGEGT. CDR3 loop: CASSPSGFSSYNEQFF.

The CDR3 spells CASSMTGLGSGANVLTF. The gene calls are TRBV12-3 or TRBV12-4 and TRBJ2-6; as DNA is missing, the TRBD1 call by TCRdb cannot be tested. The CDR3 length is 17 residues.

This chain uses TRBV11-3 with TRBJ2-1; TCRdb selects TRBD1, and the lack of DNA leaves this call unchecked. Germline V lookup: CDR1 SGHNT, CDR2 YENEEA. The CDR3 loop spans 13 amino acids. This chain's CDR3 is CASRGQGAHEQFF.

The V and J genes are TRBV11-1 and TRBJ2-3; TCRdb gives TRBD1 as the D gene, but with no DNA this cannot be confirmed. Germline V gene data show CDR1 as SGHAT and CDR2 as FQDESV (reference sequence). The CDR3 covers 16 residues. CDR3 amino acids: CASSQRTGLASDTQYF. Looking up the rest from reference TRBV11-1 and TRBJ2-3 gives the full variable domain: EAEVAQSPRYKITEKSQAVAFWCDPISGHATLYWYRQILGQGPELLVQFQDESVVDDSQLPKDRFSAERLKGVDSTLKIQPAELGDSAMYLCASSQRTGLASDTQYFGPGTRLTVL.

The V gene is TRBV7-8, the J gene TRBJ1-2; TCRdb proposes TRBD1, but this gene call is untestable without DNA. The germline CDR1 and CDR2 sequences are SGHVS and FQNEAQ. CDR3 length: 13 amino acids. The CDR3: CASSTGPGGGYTF.

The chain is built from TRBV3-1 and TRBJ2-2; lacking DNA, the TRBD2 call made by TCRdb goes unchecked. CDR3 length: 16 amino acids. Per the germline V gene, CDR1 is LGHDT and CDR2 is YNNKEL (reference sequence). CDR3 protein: CASSQVGGPNTGELFF.

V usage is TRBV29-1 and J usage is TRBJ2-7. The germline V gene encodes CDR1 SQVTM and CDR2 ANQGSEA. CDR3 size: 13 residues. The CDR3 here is CSVVSRRSYEQYF.

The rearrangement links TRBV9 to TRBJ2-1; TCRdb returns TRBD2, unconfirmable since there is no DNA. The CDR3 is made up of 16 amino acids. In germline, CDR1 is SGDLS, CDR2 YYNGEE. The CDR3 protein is CASSSSPGTSGTEQFF. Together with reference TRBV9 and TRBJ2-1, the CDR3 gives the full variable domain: DSGVTQTPKHLITATGQRVTLRCSPRSGDLSVYWYQQSLDQGLQFLIQYYNGEERAKGNILERFSAQQFPDLHSELNLSSLELGDSALYFCASSSSPGTSGTEQFFGPGTRLTVL.

The CDR3 region is CASSPRATTYEQYF. This chain uses TRBV12-3 or TRBV12-4 with TRBJ2-7; TCRdb's assignment of TRBD1 cannot be checked, as there is no DNA. The CDR3 consists of 14 residues.

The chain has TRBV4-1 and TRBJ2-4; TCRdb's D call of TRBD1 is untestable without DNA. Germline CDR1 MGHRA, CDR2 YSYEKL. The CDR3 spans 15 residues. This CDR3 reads CASSQVGVQGDIQYF.

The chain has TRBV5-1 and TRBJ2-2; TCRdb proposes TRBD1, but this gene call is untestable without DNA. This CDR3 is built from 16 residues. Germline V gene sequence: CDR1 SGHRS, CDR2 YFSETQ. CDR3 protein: CASSLTDRANTGELFF.

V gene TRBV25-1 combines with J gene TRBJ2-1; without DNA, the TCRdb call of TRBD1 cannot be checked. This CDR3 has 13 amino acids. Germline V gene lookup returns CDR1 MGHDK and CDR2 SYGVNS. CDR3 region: CASRGTPEDEQFF. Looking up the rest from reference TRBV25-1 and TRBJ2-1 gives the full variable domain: EADIYQTPRYLVIGTGKKITLECSQTMGHDKMYWYQQDPGMELHLIHYSYGVNSTEKGDLSSESTVSRIRTEHFPLTLESARPSHTSQYLCASRGTPEDEQFFGPGTRLTVL.

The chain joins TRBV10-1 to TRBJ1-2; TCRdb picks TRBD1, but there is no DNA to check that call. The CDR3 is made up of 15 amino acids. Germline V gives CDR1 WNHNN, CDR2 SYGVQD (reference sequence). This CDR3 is CASSPTPQPFYGYTF.

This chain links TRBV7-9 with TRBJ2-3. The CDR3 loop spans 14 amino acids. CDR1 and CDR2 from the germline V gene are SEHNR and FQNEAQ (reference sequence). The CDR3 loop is CASSRRHTQDTQYF.

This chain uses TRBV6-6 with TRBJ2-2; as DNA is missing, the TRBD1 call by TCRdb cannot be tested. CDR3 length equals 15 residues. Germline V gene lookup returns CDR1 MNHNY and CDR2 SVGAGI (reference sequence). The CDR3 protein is CASSQGQGAAGELFF.

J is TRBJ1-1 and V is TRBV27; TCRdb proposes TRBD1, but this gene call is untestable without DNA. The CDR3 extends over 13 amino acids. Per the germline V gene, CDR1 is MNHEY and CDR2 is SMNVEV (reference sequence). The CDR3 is CASSLVTGAEAFF.

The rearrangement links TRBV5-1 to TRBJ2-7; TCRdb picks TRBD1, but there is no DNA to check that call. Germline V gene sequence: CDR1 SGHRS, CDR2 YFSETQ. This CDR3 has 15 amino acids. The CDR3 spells CASSLGTGGIYEQYF.

The CDR3 spells CASSLAVGGQGEQFF. The chain joins TRBV5-1 to TRBJ2-1; TCRdb returns TRBD1, unconfirmable since there is no DNA. Looked up from germline, CDR1 is SGHRS and CDR2 is YFSETQ. The CDR3 spans 15 residues.

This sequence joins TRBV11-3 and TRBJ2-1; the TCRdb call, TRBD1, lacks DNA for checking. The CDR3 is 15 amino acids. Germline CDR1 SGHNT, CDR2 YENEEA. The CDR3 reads CASSFPGPIYNEQFF.

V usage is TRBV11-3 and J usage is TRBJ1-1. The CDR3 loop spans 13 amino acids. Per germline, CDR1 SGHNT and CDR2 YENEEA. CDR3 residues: CASSPPGGPKAFF.

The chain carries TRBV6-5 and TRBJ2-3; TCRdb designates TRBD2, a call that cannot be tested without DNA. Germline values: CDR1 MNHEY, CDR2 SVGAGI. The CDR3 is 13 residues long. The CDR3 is CASSYQRADTQYF.